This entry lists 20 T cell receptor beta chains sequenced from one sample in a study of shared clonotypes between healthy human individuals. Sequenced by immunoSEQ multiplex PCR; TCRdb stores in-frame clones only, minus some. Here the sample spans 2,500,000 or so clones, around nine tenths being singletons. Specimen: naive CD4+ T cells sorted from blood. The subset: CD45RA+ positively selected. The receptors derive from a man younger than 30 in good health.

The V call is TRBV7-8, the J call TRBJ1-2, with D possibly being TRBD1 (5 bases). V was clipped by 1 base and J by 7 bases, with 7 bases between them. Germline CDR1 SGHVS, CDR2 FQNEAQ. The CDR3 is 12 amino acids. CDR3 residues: CASSLEGVGYTF. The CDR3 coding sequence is TGTGCCAGCAGCTTAGAAGGGGTTGGCTACACCTTC.

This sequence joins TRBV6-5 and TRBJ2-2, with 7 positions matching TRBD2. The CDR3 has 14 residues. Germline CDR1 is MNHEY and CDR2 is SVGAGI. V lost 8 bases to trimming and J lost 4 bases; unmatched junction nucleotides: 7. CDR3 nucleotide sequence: TGTGCCAGCGGGAGGGGAGGGACCACCGGGGAGCTGTTTTTT. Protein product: CASGRGGTTGELFF.

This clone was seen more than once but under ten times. CDR3: CAWSVGPAQPQHF. The CDR3 nucleotides are TGTGCCTGGAGTGTAGGACCAGCACAGCCCCAGCATTTT. The J gene is TRBJ1-5, the V gene TRBV30; no reliable D call. CDR3 size: 13 residues. V lost 0 bases to trimming and J lost 7 bases, with 10 bases between them. Looked up from germline, CDR1 is GTSNPN and CDR2 is SVGIG (reference sequence).

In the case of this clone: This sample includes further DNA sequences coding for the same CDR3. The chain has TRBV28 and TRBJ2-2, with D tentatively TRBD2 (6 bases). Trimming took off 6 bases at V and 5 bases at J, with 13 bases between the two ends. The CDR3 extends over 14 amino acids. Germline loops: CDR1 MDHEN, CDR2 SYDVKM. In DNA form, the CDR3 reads TGTGCCAGCAGCCGTGGGGGGAGTACCGGGGAGCTGTTTTTT. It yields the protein CASSRGGSTGELFF. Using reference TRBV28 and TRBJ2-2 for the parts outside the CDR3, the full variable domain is DVKVTQSSRYLVKRTGEKVFLECVQDMDHENMFWYRQDPGLGLRLIYFSYDVKMKEKGDIPEGYSVSREKKERFSLILESASTNQTSMYLCASSRGGSTGELFFGEGSRLTVL.

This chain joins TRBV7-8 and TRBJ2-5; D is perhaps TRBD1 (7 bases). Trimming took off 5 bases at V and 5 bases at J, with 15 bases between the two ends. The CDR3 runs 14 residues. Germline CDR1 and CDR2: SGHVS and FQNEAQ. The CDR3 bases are TGTGCCAGCAGCGACAGGAGGGGGCGGGAGACCCAGTACTTC. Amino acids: CASSDRRGRETQYF.

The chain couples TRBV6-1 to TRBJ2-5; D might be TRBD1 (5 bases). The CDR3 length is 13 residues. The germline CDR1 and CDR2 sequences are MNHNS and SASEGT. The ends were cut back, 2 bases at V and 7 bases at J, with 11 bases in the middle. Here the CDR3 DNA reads TGTGCCAGCAGTGAATCAGGGTTTGGGACCCAGTACTTC. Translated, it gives CASSESGFGTQYF.

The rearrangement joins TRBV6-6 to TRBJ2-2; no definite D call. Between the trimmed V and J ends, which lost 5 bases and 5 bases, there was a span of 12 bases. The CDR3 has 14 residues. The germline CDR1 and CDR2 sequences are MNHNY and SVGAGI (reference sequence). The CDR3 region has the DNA TGTGCCAGCAGTATAAACCAAATAACCGGGGAGCTGTTTTTT. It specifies CASSINQITGELFF.

CDR3 amino acids: CASSPPGQYNSPLHF. The CDR3, as DNA: TGTGCCAGCAGCCCGCCGGGCCAGTATAATTCACCCCTCCACTTT. The chain carries TRBV5-6 and TRBJ1-6; D gene uncertain. CDR1 and CDR2 from the germline V gene are SGHDT and YYEEEE. CDR3 length equals 15 residues. The germline V and J ends were trimmed by 4 bases and 4 bases, with 12 bases remaining between them.

As DNA, the CDR3 is TGTGCCAGCAGCCTTAGGGCGGGACAGGGTCAAGAGACCCAGTACTTC. Translation gives CASSLRAGQGQETQYF. The rearrangement links TRBV2 to TRBJ2-5; 9 nucleotides agree with TRBD1. V shed 6 bases and J 2 bases; nucleotides not matched to a gene: 10. Germline CDR1 SNHLY, CDR2 FYNNEI. The CDR3 runs to 16 residues.

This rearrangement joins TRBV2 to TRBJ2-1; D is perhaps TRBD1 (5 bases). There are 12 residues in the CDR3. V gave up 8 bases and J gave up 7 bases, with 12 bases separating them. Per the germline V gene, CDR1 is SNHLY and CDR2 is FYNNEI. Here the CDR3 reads CASGGARNEQFF. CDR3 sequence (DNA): TGTGCCAGCGGTGGGGCGCGGAATGAGCAGTTCTTC.

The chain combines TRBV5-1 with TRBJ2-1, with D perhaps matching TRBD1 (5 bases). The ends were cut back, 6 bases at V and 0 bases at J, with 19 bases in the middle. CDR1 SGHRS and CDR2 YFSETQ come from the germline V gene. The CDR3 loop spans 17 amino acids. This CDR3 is CASTPPTQVGSYNEQFF. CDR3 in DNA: TGCGCCAGCACTCCCCCTACACAGGTAGGCTCCTACAATGAGCAGTTCTTC.

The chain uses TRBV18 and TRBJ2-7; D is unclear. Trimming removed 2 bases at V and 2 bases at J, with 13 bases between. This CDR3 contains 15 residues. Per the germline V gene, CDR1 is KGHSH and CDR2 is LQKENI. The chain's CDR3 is CASSPTGVLAYEQYF. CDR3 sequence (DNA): TGTGCCAGCTCACCAACGGGCGTTCTCGCCTACGAGCAGTACTTC.

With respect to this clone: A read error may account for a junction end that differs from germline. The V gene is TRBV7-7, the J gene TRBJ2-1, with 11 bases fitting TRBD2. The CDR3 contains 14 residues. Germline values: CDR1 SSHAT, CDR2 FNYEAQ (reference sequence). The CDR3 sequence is CASSSGTSGNEQFF. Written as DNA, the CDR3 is TGTGCTAGCAGTTCCGGGACTAGCGGTAATGAGCAGTTCTTC.

The CDR3 sequence is CASSYDRPPDEQYF. CDR3 nucleotide sequence: TGTGCCAGCAGTTACGACAGGCCTCCGGACGAGCAGTACTTC. The chain employs TRBV6-5 and TRBJ2-7, with a possible D match to TRBD1 (6 bases). V gave up 2 bases and J gave up 5 bases, with 13 bases separating them. This CDR3 is 14 amino acids long. Germline V gives CDR1 MNHEY, CDR2 SVGAGI.

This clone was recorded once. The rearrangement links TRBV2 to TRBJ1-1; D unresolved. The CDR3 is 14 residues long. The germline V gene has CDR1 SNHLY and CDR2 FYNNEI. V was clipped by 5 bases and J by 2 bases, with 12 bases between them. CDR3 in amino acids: CASSRESGNTEAFF. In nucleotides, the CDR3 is TGTGCCAGCAGTAGGGAAAGTGGCAACACTGAAGCTTTCTTT.

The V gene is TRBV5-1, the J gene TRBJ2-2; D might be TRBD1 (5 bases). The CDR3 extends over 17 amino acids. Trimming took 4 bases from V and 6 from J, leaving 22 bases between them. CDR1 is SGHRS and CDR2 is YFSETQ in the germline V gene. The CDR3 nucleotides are TGCGCCAGCAGCGCGACAGTAGCCGGTATTGTGGCCGGGGAGCTGTTTTTT. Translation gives CASSATVAGIVAGELFF.

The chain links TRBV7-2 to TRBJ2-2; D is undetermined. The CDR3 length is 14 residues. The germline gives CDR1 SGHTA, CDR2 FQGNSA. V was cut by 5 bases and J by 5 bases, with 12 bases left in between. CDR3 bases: TGTGCCAGCAGCGTCGGTCTAGGGACCGGGGAGCTGTTTTTT. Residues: CASSVGLGTGELFF.

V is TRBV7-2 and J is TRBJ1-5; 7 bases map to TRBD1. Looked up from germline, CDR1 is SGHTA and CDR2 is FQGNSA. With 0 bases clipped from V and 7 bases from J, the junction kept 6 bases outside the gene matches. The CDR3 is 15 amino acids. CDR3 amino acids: CASSLAAGGEQPQHF. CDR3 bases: TGTGCCAGCAGCTTAGCGGCAGGGGGTGAGCAGCCCCAGCATTTT.

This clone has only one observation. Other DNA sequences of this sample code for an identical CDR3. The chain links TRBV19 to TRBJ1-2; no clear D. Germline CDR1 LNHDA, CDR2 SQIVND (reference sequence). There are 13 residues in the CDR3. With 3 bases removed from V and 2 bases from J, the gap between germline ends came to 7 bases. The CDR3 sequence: CASSITSNYGYTF. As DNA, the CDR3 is TGTGCCAGTAGTATTACCAGCAACTATGGCTACACCTTC.

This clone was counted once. This CDR3 is CASSLGFPDTQYF. The CDR3 region has the DNA TGTGCCAGCAGTTTAGGCTTCCCAGATACGCAGTATTTT. This chain connects TRBV28 to TRBJ2-3; no definite D call. V lost 2 bases to trimming and J lost 4 bases, with 7 bases between them. Germline CDR1 MDHEN, CDR2 SYDVKM. The CDR3 is 13 residues long.